This T cell receptor beta chain appears in the sequencing data of a study of blood T cell repertoires in COVID-19. Study-wide context: The United States, Italy and Spain provided the acute and convalescent COVID-19 samples. Sources were T cells, B-cell-depleted T cells, or PBMCs; the material itself was cDNA or gDNA.

CDR1 and CDR2 (germline): PRHDT, FYEKMQ (reference sequence). V gave up 5 bases and J gave up 4 bases, with 9 bases separating them. The CDR3 is 13 amino acids. Original handling: It was from reference gene primer amplification that nucleated cell counts were estimated. Profiling relied on immunoSEQ multiplex PCR, and the TCRdb table lists in-frame clones only, not all of them. That table supplies the V and J calls and clone size; D and trimming were determined from the DNA. In the table there are 100,000 to 150,000 clones, 70% to 85% of which are singletons. The clonotype comes from a woman aged 50 to 60 with acute or convalescent COVID-19. The chain combines TRBV13 with TRBJ1-3; D unclear. Material for sequencing was peripheral blood. CDR3 sequence (DNA): TGTGCCAGCAGCCTGACAACAGGAAACACCATATATTTT. It is translated as CASSLTTGNTIYF.